This T cell receptor (beta chain) emerged from a study of yellow fever vaccine responses in identical twins. Study-wide results and caveats: The T cell response to vaccination in identical twins was reportedly partly convergent and partly personalized.

Between the trimmed V and J ends, which lost 2 bases and 0 bases, there was a span of 19 bases. The CDR3 has 18 residues. In germline, CDR1 is MDHEN, CDR2 SYDVKM. TCRdb recomputed calls from the RT-PCR reads with MiXCR, one row per CDR3 protein. The sample holds about 2,300 distinct CDR3 sequences, approximately 86% seen once. Notes on this clonotype: Antigen: not known.

The sequenced sample was T cells from blood (PBMCs), unsorted or a sorted subset (not recorded which), obtained before or after yellow fever vaccination (not recorded which). The receptor comes from a woman aged 18-30 years who received the yellow fever vaccine. The chain joins TRBV28 to TRBJ1-1; a weak D match, TRBD1 (5 bases). CDR3 in amino acids: CASSLQEAQGRMNTEAFF. The CDR3 region has the DNA TGTGCCAGCAGTTTACAAGAAGCCCAGGGACGGATGAACACTGAAGCTTTCTTT.